This T cell receptor (beta chain) was retrieved from a study of blood T cell repertoires in COVID-19. How the authors handled the data: Researchers report that nucleated cell counts were estimated from reference gene primer amplification. This table comes from immunoSEQ multiplex PCR, and its TCRdb copy is limited to in-frame clones, with some not included. Clonal size and the V and J genes are those of that table, whereas D and trimming came from the DNA. The sample consists of a few hundred thousand clones, over 80% of them appearing once. Germline V gene lookup returns CDR1 MDHEN and CDR2 SYDVKM. Trimming shortened V by 5 bases and J by 6 bases, and 16 bases separated the two germline ends. The CDR3 has 15 residues.

This sequence joins TRBV28 and TRBJ1-4, with D possibly being TRBD1 (6 bases). The sequenced sample consisted of PBMCs or T cells enriched from blood (not recorded which). This sequence originates from a man younger than 35 with acute COVID-19. In DNA form, the CDR3 reads TGTGCCAGCAGTCCCCAGTCTAGACAGGATGAAAAACTGTTTTTT. Translating gives CASSPQSRQDEKLFF.